Listed below are T cell receptor beta chains from one sample, sequenced in a study of T-cell reconstitution after alpha-beta-depleted transplantation in children. TCRdb reprocessed the PCR reads with MiXCR, giving one entry per CDR3 protein. The top ten clones hold 12% to 15% of a sample with around 600,000 distinct CDR3 sequences, around 23% of them seen once. The sample consisted of PBMCs, mostly from graft donor cells, taken 360 days after TCRalphabeta/CD19-depleted stem cell transplant. The receptors were sampled from a boy younger than two who had a stem cell transplant for acute myeloid leukemia, so the T cells may come from the graft donor. Each CDR3 is given with its conserved first and last residue. D genes are given only for firm matches. Clone size is stated in some rows and not others, as once, few, many or a class when expanded.

v_gene: TRBV6-5; abundance: many; j_gene: TRBJ2-1; d_gene: TRBD2; CDR3nt: TGTGCCAGCAGGTCCGGGACTAGCCTACGTGGGGAGCAGTTCTTC; CDR3aa: CASRSGTSLRGEQFF
v_gene: TRBV4-3; abundance: few; j_gene: TRBJ1-1; d_gene: .; CDR3nt: TGCGCCAGCAGCCAAGATGGTACCCTCCTGAACACTGAAGCTTTCTTT; CDR3aa: CASSQDGTLLNTEAFF
v_gene: TRBV7-8; abundance: many; j_gene: TRBJ2-5; d_gene: .; CDR3nt: TGTGCCAGCAGCTTAGGGTCCGGGAATCAAGAGACCCAGTACTTC; CDR3aa: CASSLGSGNQETQYF
v_gene: TRBV2; abundance: .; j_gene: TRBJ1-1; d_gene: .; CDR3nt: TGTGCCAGCAACGAGGGACAGAACACTGAAGCTTTCTTT; CDR3aa: CASNEGQNTEAFF
v_gene: TRBV6-1; abundance: .; j_gene: TRBJ2-1; d_gene: TRBD2; CDR3nt: TGTGCCAGCGAGGGACTAGGCCGCAATGAGCAGTTCTTC; CDR3aa: CASEGLGRNEQFF
v_gene: TRBV20-1; abundance: .; j_gene: TRBJ2-2; d_gene: .; CDR3nt: TGCAGTGCTAGAAGGAGGGGCACCGGGGAGCTGTTTTTT; CDR3aa: CSARRRGTGELFF
v_gene: TRBV7-2; abundance: few; j_gene: TRBJ2-3; d_gene: .; CDR3nt: TGTGCCAGCAGCTTAATCCCCACAGGGATCGGCACAGATACGCAGTATTTT; CDR3aa: CASSLIPTGIGTDTQYF
v_gene: TRBV18; abundance: .; j_gene: TRBJ2-2; d_gene: .; CDR3nt: TGTGCCAGCTCATCGGTCGGATTGAACACCGGGGAGCTGTTTTTT; CDR3aa: CASSSVGLNTGELFF
v_gene: TRBV7-8; abundance: .; j_gene: TRBJ1-5; d_gene: .; CDR3nt: TGTGCCAGCAGCCCATTCCCGGGGGCACTTTCCCGGATCGGGGATCAGCCCCAGCATTTT; CDR3aa: CASSPFPGALSRIGDQPQHF
v_gene: TRBV4-3; abundance: few; j_gene: TRBJ2-1; d_gene: TRBD2; CDR3nt: TGCGCCAGCAGCCAACAAACTAGCGACGAGCAGTTCTTC; CDR3aa: CASSQQTSDEQFF
v_gene: TRBV30; abundance: few; j_gene: TRBJ2-2; d_gene: .; CDR3nt: TGTGCCTGGAGTGGGGGAATACGTCGGCTGTTTTTT; CDR3aa: CAWSGGIRRLFF
v_gene: TRBV20-1; abundance: many; j_gene: TRBJ2-3; d_gene: .; CDR3nt: TGCAGTGCCCGACGAGGAGGCACAGATACGCAGTATTTT; CDR3aa: CSARRGGTDTQYF
v_gene: TRBV6-5; abundance: .; j_gene: TRBJ1-2; d_gene: .; CDR3nt: TGTGCCAGCAGTTACTCCGGGACCCATAACTATGGCTACACCTTC; CDR3aa: CASSYSGTHNYGYTF
v_gene: TRBV5-5; abundance: few; j_gene: TRBJ1-3; d_gene: .; CDR3nt: TGTGCCAGCAGCTTCCCAGGGGGAAACACCATATATTTT; CDR3aa: CASSFPGGNTIYF
v_gene: TRBV18; abundance: .; j_gene: TRBJ2-7; d_gene: TRBD1; CDR3nt: TGTGCCAGCTCAGGTCCCGGGACAGGGGGTCGGTACGAGCAGTACTTC; CDR3aa: CASSGPGTGGRYEQYF
v_gene: TRBV20-1; abundance: many; j_gene: TRBJ2-5; d_gene: TRBD1; CDR3nt: TGCAGTGCTGGCAGGGGGCGCGGGGAGACCCAGTACTTC; CDR3aa: CSAGRGRGETQYF
v_gene: TRBV7-2; abundance: many; j_gene: TRBJ2-3; d_gene: .; CDR3nt: TGTGCCAGCAGCACTCCTAACACAGATACGCAGTATTTT; CDR3aa: CASSTPNTDTQYF
v_gene: TRBV20-1; abundance: .; j_gene: TRBJ1-5; d_gene: .; CDR3nt: TGCAGTGCTAGAGACCGAGGGGGGTTTTGGGATCAGCCCCAGCATTTT; CDR3aa: CSARDRGGFWDQPQHF
v_gene: TRBV20-1; abundance: few; j_gene: TRBJ2-3; d_gene: TRBD2; CDR3nt: TGCAGTGCTAACCCGGGACTAGCGGGTACAGATACGCAGTATTTT; CDR3aa: CSANPGLAGTDTQYF
v_gene: TRBV7-7; abundance: .; j_gene: TRBJ2-3; d_gene: .; CDR3nt: TGTGCCAGCAGCAAACTCGGGGTACAAGATACGCAGTATTTT; CDR3aa: CASSKLGVQDTQYF
v_gene: TRBV6-2/TRBV6-3; abundance: .; j_gene: TRBJ2-7; d_gene: TRBD2; CDR3nt: TGTGCCAGCAGTCCGGGACTAGCTTCCTACGAGCAGTACTTC; CDR3aa: CASSPGLASYEQYF
v_gene: TRBV20-1; abundance: .; j_gene: TRBJ1-1; d_gene: .; CDR3nt: TGCAGTGCTAGACCCACGACCCGGGTGAACACTGAAGCTTTCTTT; CDR3aa: CSARPTTRVNTEAFF
v_gene: TRBV20-1; abundance: .; j_gene: TRBJ2-1; d_gene: .; CDR3nt: TGCAGTGCTAGTTGGTCGGCGTGGCCGGCCGGGACCCAATACAATGAGCAGTTCTTC; CDR3aa: CSASWSAWPAGTQYNEQFF
v_gene: TRBV11-3; abundance: .; j_gene: TRBJ2-1; d_gene: .; CDR3nt: TGTGCCAGCAGCTTCCTCCCGGGGAAACCCCTCAACCCGGGCTCCTACAATGAGCAGTTCTTC; CDR3aa: CASSFLPGKPLNPGSYNEQFF
v_gene: TRBV6-4; abundance: .; j_gene: TRBJ1-1; d_gene: TRBD1; CDR3nt: TGTGCCAGCAGTGACTCGGGACAGGGGACTGAAGCTTTCTTT; CDR3aa: CASSDSGQGTEAFF
v_gene: TRBV12-3/TRBV12-4; abundance: many; j_gene: TRBJ2-2; d_gene: .; CDR3nt: TGTGCCAGCAGTGACCGGGACATGTACACCGGGGAGCTGTTTTTT; CDR3aa: CASSDRDMYTGELFF
v_gene: TRBV12-3/TRBV12-4; abundance: .; j_gene: TRBJ2-1; d_gene: TRBD2; CDR3nt: TGTGCCAGCAGTTTACGGGGGGGCAGGTACAATGAGCAGTTCTTC; CDR3aa: CASSLRGGRYNEQFF
v_gene: TRBV5-1; abundance: once; j_gene: TRBJ2-1; d_gene: TRBD2; CDR3nt: TGCGCCAGCAGCACCGGGACTAGCGCCTACAATGAGCAGTTCTTC; CDR3aa: CASSTGTSAYNEQFF
v_gene: TRBV7-9; abundance: many; j_gene: TRBJ1-1; d_gene: .; CDR3nt: TGTGCCAGCAGCTTAGAATGGACTGAAGCTTTCTTT; CDR3aa: CASSLEWTEAFF
v_gene: TRBV7-2; abundance: many; j_gene: TRBJ2-5; d_gene: TRBD2; CDR3nt: TGTGCCAGCAGCTTAACCCTAGCGGGGCCGCAAGAGACCCAGTACTTC; CDR3aa: CASSLTLAGPQETQYF
v_gene: TRBV5-1; abundance: few; j_gene: TRBJ2-1; d_gene: .; CDR3nt: TGCGCCAGCAGCTTGGGGCCAGGGAGCGACAATGAGCAGTTCTTC; CDR3aa: CASSLGPGSDNEQFF
v_gene: TRBV6-5; abundance: .; j_gene: TRBJ2-2; d_gene: .; CDR3nt: TGTGCCAGCAGACTCGATGTGGGAAGTGGCGGGGAGCTGTTTTTT; CDR3aa: CASRLDVGSGGELFF
v_gene: TRBV4-2; abundance: .; j_gene: TRBJ2-2; d_gene: TRBD2; CDR3nt: TGTGCCAGCAGCCAAGAGCGGGGCGACCTAGCGGGGGCCGCGAACACCGGGGAGCTGTTTTTT; CDR3aa: CASSQERGDLAGAANTGELFF
v_gene: TRBV6-5; abundance: many; j_gene: TRBJ2-2; d_gene: .; CDR3nt: TGTGCCAGCAGTAGGGACTCATCAAGAGGCGCCGGGGAGCTGTTTTTT; CDR3aa: CASSRDSSRGAGELFF
v_gene: TRBV6-5; abundance: many; j_gene: TRBJ2-5; d_gene: .; CDR3nt: TGTGCCAGCTGGGGACCTCTGGAAGGAAACTACCAAGAGACCCAGTACTTC; CDR3aa: CASWGPLEGNYQETQYF
v_gene: TRBV20-1; abundance: few; j_gene: TRBJ1-4; d_gene: .; CDR3nt: TGCAGTGCTTGCTGTTCCCGCGCCGCTAATGAAAAACTGTTTTTT; CDR3aa: CSACCSRAANEKLFF
v_gene: TRBV15; abundance: .; j_gene: TRBJ1-1; d_gene: .; CDR3nt: TGTGCCACCAGCAGAGATCGGCAGAGCACTGAAGCTTTCTTT; CDR3aa: CATSRDRQSTEAFF
v_gene: TRBV6-2/TRBV6-3; abundance: many; j_gene: TRBJ2-1; d_gene: .; CDR3nt: TGTGCCGGAGGTGGGGCAGGGGCCTACAATGAGCAGTTCTTC; CDR3aa: CAGGGAGAYNEQFF
v_gene: TRBV12-3/TRBV12-4; abundance: .; j_gene: TRBJ2-1; d_gene: .; CDR3nt: TGTGCCAGCAGTCCCCACGAAGGGTGGCAGTTCTTC; CDR3aa: CASSPHEGWQFF
v_gene: TRBV28; abundance: .; j_gene: TRBJ1-3; d_gene: .; CDR3nt: TGTGCCAGCAGAATTAGCCTCTCTGGAAACACCATATATTTT; CDR3aa: CASRISLSGNTIYF
v_gene: TRBV6-2/TRBV6-3; abundance: .; j_gene: TRBJ2-6; d_gene: TRBD1; CDR3nt: TGTGCCAGCAGTTCGCGAGTAAGACCCTTTAGGGACAGCCGCAGGGGCTCTGGGGCCAACGTCCTGACTTTC; CDR3aa: CASSSRVRPFRDSRRGSGANVLTF
v_gene: TRBV29-1; abundance: .; j_gene: TRBJ1-2; d_gene: TRBD1; CDR3nt: TGCAGCGTTGAAGGGGCCGACAGGGCACTTTGGTATGGCTACACCTTC; CDR3aa: CSVEGADRALWYGYTF
v_gene: TRBV25-1; abundance: few; j_gene: TRBJ1-6; d_gene: TRBD1; CDR3nt: TGTGCCAGCAGTGAAGCCGGGACAGGGAGGTCACCCCTCCACTTT; CDR3aa: CASSEAGTGRSPLHF
v_gene: TRBV20-1; abundance: .; j_gene: TRBJ1-3; d_gene: TRBD1; CDR3nt: TGCAGTGCCGGGGGACAGCTCTCTGGAAACACCATATATTTT; CDR3aa: CSAGGQLSGNTIYF
v_gene: TRBV4-3; abundance: .; j_gene: TRBJ2-7; d_gene: TRBD1; CDR3nt: TGCGCCAGCAGCCAAGGGACAGGGAGGTCGCTCGAGCAGTACTTC; CDR3aa: CASSQGTGRSLEQYF
v_gene: TRBV20-1; abundance: few; j_gene: TRBJ2-3; d_gene: .; CDR3nt: TGCAGTGCTAGAGATTGGACGGGAATCCACACAGATACGCAGTATTTT; CDR3aa: CSARDWTGIHTDTQYF
v_gene: TRBV7-9; abundance: many; j_gene: TRBJ2-3; d_gene: .; CDR3nt: TGTGCCAGCAGCTTATCCCGGGACACAGATACGCAGTATTTT; CDR3aa: CASSLSRDTDTQYF
v_gene: TRBV5-1; abundance: .; j_gene: TRBJ1-1; d_gene: .; CDR3nt: TGCGCCAGCAGCTTGGACAGGAAACCGAATGAAGCTTTCTTT; CDR3aa: CASSLDRKPNEAFF
v_gene: TRBV9; abundance: .; j_gene: TRBJ2-1; d_gene: TRBD1; CDR3nt: TGTGCCAGCAGCGTGGACAGGGAGCAGTTCTTC; CDR3aa: CASSVDREQFF
v_gene: TRBV29-1; abundance: .; j_gene: TRBJ2-7; d_gene: .; CDR3nt: TGCAGCGTTGCCACAGGGACCCCCTACGAGCAGTACTTC; CDR3aa: CSVATGTPYEQYF
v_gene: TRBV5-1; abundance: few; j_gene: TRBJ1-1; d_gene: .; CDR3nt: TGCGCCTCATCGACTAGTGTGGGCTACACTGAAGCTTTCTTT; CDR3aa: CASSTSVGYTEAFF
v_gene: TRBV14; abundance: .; j_gene: TRBJ2-1; d_gene: TRBD1; CDR3nt: TGTGCCAGCAGCCCCACGGGACAGGGACGTTACAATGAGCAGTTCTTC; CDR3aa: CASSPTGQGRYNEQFF
v_gene: TRBV20-1; abundance: many; j_gene: TRBJ2-1; d_gene: TRBD2; CDR3nt: TGCAGCGACAAAGAGATATGGCTGAGCGGGGGCACCTACAATGAGCAGTTCTTC; CDR3aa: CSDKEIWLSGGTYNEQFF